This TCR beta chain was captured by sequencing in a study of TIL therapy for anti-PD-1-resistant metastatic lung cancer. Study-level results: Infused TIL clonotypes partially replaced the baseline blood repertoire, then decayed over months.

With regard to this clone: Its antigen is unknown.

This was the immunoSEQ v3 assay. Assay: immunoSEQ multiplex PCR; the TCRdb copy retains only in-frame clones and omits some. The sample has 54,000 or so clones; around 90% are singletons. Germline CDR1 is SGHDT and CDR2 is YYEEEE. The CDR3 is 14 amino acids. V lost 3 bases and J 2 bases, leaving 12 bases between the germline ends. Time point here: pre-treatment sample, taken before nivolumab and TIL therapy. The receptor's source is a person aged 25-85 years with non-small cell lung cancer. The sample consisted of blood, taken at baseline. The chain links TRBV5-6 to TRBJ2-7; D may be TRBD2 (5 bases). The CDR3 loop reads CASSSTRLAYEQYF. CDR3 DNA: TGTGCCAGCAGCTCTACTAGGCTAGCCTACGAGCAGTACTTC.